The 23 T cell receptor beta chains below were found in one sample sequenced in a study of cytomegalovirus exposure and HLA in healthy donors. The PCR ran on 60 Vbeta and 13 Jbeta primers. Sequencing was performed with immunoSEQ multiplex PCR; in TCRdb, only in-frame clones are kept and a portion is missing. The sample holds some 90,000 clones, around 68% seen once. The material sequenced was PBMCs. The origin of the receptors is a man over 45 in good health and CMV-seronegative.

The CDR3 DNA follows: TGTGCCAGCAGCCCCTTTAGCTCTGGGGCCAACGTCCTGACTTTC. This gives the protein CASSPFSSGANVLTF. This chain links TRBV27 with TRBJ2-6; D call uncertain. The CDR3 consists of 15 residues. CDR1 and CDR2 (germline): MNHEY, SMNVEV (reference sequence). The V end was cut by 6 bases, the J end by 0 bases, with 9 bases between.

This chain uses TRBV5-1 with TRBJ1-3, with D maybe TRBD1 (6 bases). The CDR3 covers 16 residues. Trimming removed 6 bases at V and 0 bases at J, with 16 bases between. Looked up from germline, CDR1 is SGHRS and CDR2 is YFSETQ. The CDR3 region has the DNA TGCGCCAGCACCAAGGACGGGACACCCTCTGGAAACACCATATATTTT. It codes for CASTKDGTPSGNTIYF.

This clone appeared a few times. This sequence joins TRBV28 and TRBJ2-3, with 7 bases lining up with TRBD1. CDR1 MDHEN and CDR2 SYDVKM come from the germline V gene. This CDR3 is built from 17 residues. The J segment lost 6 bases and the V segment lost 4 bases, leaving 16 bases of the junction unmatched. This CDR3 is CASSYDQLSGGRDTQYF. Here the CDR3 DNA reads TGTGCCAGCAGTTATGATCAACTCTCAGGGGGACGCGATACGCAGTATTTT.

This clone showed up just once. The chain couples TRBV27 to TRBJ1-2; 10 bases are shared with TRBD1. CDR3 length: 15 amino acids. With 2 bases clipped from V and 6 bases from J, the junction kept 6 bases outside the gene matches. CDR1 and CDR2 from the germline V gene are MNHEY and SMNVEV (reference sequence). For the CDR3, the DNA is TGTGCCAGCAGTTTAAGGTGGGGACAGGGGAATGGCTACACCTTC. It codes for CASSLRWGQGNGYTF.

CDR3 amino acids: CASSVGGRGGQETQYF. CDR3 in DNA: TGTGCCAGCAGCGTAGGCGGGCGGGGGGGCCAAGAGACCCAGTACTTC. This sequence joins TRBV9 and TRBJ2-5, with TRBD2 matching over 9 bases. The germline V gene has CDR1 SGDLS and CDR2 YYNGEE. The CDR3 sequence is 16 residues long. V shed 0 bases, J shed 1 base, and the junction held 4 bases outside the gene matches.

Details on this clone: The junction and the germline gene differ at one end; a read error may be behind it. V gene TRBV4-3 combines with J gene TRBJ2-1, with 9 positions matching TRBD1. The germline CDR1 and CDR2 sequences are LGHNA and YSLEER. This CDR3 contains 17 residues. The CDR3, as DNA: TGCGCCAGCAGCCCCCGCCTTACAGGGGGCCGCTACAATGAGCAGCTCTTC. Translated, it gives CASSPRLTGGRYNEQLF.

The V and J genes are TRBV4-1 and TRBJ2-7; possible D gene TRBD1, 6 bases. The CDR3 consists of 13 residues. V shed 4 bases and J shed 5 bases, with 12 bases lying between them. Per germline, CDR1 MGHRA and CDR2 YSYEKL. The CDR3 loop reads CASSLIQGDEQYF. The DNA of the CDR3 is TGCGCCAGCAGCCTTATACAGGGAGACGAGCAGTACTTC.

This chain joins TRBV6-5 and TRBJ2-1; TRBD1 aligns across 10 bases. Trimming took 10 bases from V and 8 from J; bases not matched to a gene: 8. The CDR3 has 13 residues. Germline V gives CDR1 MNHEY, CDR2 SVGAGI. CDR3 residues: CAIGTGVDDEQFF. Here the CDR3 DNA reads TGTGCCATCGGGACAGGGGTGGACGATGAGCAGTTCTTC.

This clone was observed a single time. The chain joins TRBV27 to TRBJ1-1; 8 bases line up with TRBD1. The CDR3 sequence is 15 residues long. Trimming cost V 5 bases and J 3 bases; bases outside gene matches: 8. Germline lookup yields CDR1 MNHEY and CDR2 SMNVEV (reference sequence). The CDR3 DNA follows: TGTGCCAGCAGTACCAACCGACAGGGGTACACTGAAGCTTTCTTT. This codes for CASSTNRQGYTEAFF.

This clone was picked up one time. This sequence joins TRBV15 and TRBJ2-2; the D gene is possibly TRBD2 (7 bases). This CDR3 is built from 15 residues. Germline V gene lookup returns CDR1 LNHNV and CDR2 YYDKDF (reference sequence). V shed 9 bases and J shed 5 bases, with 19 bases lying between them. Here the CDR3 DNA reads TGTGCCACTGGAGTGGGGGGGCTAAGGACCGGGGAGCTGTTTTTT. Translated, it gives CATGVGGLRTGELFF.

The CDR3 nucleotides read TGTGCCACCAGCAGAGATTTGGGGGCGGAAAAACTGTTTTTT. Its protein product is CATSRDLGAEKLFF. V gene TRBV15 combines with J gene TRBJ1-4; D might be TRBD1 (6 bases). The V and J ends lost 0 bases and 8 bases respectively, with 10 bases between them. The CDR3 has 14 amino acids. The germline CDR1 and CDR2 sequences are LNHNV and YYDKDF (reference sequence). Full variable domain (remainder filled in from reference TRBV15 and TRBJ1-4): DAMVIQNPRYQVTQFGKPVTLSCSQTLNHNVMYWYQQKSSQAPKLLFHYYDKDFNNEADTPDNFQSRRPNTSFCFLDIRSPGLGDTAMYLCATSRDLGAEKLFFGSGTQLSVL.

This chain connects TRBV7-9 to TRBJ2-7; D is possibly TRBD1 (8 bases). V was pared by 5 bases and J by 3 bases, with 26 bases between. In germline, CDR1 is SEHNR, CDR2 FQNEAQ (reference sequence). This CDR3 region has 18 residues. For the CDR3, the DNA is TGTGCCAGCAGCGCCTACAGGGGGAGGGCCGTGGTGAACTACGAGCAGTACTTC. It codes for CASSAYRGRAVVNYEQYF.

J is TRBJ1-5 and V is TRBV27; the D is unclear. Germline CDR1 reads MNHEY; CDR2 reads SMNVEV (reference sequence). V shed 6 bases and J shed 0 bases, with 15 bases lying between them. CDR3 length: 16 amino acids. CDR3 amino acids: CASSPRGGDSNQPQHF. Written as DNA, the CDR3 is TGTGCCAGCAGCCCCCGCGGAGGAGATAGCAATCAGCCCCAGCATTTT.

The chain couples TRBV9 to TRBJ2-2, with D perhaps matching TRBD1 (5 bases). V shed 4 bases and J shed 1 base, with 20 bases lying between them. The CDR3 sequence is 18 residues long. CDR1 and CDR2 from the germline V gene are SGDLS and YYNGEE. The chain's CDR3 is CASSPHQGRYLNTGELFF. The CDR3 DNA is TGTGCCAGCAGCCCCCACCAGGGTCGATACTTGAACACCGGGGAGCTGTTTTTT.

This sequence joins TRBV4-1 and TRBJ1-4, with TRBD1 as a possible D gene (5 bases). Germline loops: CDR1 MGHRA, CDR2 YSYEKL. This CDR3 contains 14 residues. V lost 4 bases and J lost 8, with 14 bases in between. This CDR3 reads CASSPGTGGEKLFF. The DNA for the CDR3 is TGCGCCAGCAGCCCCGGGACTGGAGGGGAAAAACTGTTTTTT.

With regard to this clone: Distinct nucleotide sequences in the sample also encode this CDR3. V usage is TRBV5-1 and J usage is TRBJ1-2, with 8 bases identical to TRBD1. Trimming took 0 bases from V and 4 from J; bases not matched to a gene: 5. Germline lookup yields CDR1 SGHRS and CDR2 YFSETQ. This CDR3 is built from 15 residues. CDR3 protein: CASSLGQGQIYGYTF. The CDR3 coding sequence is TGCGCCAGCAGCTTGGGACAGGGGCAAATCTATGGCTACACCTTC. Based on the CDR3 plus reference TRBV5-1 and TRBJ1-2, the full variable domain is KAGVTQTPRYLIKTRGQQVTLSCSPISGHRSVSWYQQTPGQGLQFLFEYFSETQRNKGNFPGRFSGRQFSNSRSEMNVSTLELGDSALYLCASSLGQGQIYGYTFGSGTRLTVV.

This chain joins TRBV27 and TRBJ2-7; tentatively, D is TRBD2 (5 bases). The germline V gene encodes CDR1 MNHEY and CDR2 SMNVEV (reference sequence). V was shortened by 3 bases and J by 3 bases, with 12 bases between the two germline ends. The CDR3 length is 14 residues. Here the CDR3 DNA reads TGTGCCAGCAGTTTTGCGGGTATTAGCTACGAGCAGTACTTC. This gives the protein CASSFAGISYEQYF.

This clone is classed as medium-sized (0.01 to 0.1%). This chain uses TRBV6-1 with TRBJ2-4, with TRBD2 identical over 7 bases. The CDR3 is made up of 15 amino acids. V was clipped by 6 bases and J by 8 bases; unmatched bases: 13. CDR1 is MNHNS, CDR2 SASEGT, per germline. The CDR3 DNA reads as TGTGCCAGCAGGCAAGGACTAGACGGTGGGGACATTCAGTACTTC. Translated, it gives CASRQGLDGGDIQYF.

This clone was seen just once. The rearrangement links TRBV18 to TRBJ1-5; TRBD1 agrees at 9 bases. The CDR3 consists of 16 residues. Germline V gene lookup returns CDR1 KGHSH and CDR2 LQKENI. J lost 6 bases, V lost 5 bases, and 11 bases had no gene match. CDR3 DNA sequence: TGTGCCAGCTCAACAAGCGGGACAGGGTCATTTCAGCCCCAGCATTTT. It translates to CASSTSGTGSFQPQHF.

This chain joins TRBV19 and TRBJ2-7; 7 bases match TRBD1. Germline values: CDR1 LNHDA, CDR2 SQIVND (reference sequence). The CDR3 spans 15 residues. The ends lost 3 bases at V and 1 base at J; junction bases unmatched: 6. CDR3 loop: CASSIDRESSYEQYF. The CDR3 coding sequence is TGTGCCAGTAGTATCGACAGGGAATCTTCCTACGAGCAGTACTTC.

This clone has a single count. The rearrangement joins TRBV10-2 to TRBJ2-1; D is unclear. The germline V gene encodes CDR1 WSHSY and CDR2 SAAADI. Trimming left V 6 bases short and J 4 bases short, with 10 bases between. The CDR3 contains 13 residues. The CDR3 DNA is TGCGCCAGCAGCCTCCTGGAGTACAATGAGCAGTTCTTC. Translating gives CASSLLEYNEQFF.

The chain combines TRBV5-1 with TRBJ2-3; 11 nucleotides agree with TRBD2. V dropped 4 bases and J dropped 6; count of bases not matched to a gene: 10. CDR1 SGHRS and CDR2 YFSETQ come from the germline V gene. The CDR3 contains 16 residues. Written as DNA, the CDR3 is TGCGCCAGCAGCACCGCTAGCGGGGGGTCAACCGATACGCAGTATTTT. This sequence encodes CASSTASGGSTDTQYF.

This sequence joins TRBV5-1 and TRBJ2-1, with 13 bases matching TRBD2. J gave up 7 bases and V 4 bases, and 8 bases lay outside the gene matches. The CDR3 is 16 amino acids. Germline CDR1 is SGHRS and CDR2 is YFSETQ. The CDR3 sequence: CASSLLTSGGANEQFF. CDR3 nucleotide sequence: TGCGCCAGCAGCCTCCTAACTAGCGGGGGGGCAAATGAGCAGTTCTTC.